What follows are 32 T cell receptor beta chains derived from one specimen sequenced in a study of T cell changes during pregnancy in multiple sclerosis. Clones were read by immunoSEQ multiplex PCR, and TCRdb kept only the in-frame ones, dropping some. The table has some 45,000 clones, 75% to 95% seen once; the top ten hold roughly 1.8%. Sample: CD4+ T cells from peripheral blood mononuclear cells, taken after pregnancy. Receptors were obtained from a female donor in good health, enrolled as a control in a pregnancy study.

The chain has TRBV28 and TRBJ2-1; 10 bases map to TRBD2. The CDR3 has 16 residues. Germline V gene lookup returns CDR1 MDHEN and CDR2 SYDVKM. The V and J ends lost 8 bases and 2 bases, in that order; junction bases with no gene match: 9. CDR3 nucleotides: TGTGCCAGCTATACAGCGGGGGGGCTACCCTACAATGAGCAGTTCTTC. It translates to CASYTAGGLPYNEQFF.

This rearrangement joins TRBV6-1 to TRBJ1-4; D not certain. Trimming shortened V by 8 bases and J by 3 bases, and 13 bases separated the two germline ends. This CDR3 comprises 14 residues. CDR1 MNHNS and CDR2 SASEGT come from the germline V gene. This chain's CDR3 is CASSFSVSNEKLFF. CDR3 sequence (DNA): TGTGCCAGCTCTTTTTCTGTATCTAATGAAAAACTGTTTTTT.

The chain combines TRBV16 with TRBJ1-2; D gene ambiguous. Germline V gene sequence: CDR1 KGHSY, CDR2 FQNENV. The CDR3 sequence is 15 residues long. V lost 0 bases, J lost 8 bases, and 16 bases lay in between. CDR3 in DNA: TGTGCCAGCAGCCAATCGACAAGGTCTCAGTGGGGCTACACCTTC. Protein product: CASSQSTRSQWGYTF.

V usage is TRBV6-4 and J usage is TRBJ1-4; TRBD1 agrees at 10 bases. The CDR3 is 15 amino acids. Per the germline V gene, CDR1 is MRHNA and CDR2 is SNTAGT. V shed 2 bases and J 7 bases; nucleotides not matched to a gene: 4. For the CDR3, the DNA is TGTGCCAGCAGTGACACCTGGACAGGGGGTGAAAAACTGTTTTTT. Amino acid sequence: CASSDTWTGGEKLFF.

The chain links TRBV7-9 to TRBJ1-2; 10 nucleotides agree with TRBD1. After removal of 5 bases from V and 8 bases from J, the junction contained 2 bases not matched to a gene. Germline V lookup: CDR1 SEHNR, CDR2 FQNEAQ (reference sequence). CDR3 length: 12 residues. CDR3 bases: TGTGCCAGCAGCCCGGGACAGGGGGGCTACACCTTC. The encoded protein is CASSPGQGGYTF.

V and J are TRBV7-8 and TRBJ2-2, with TRBD2 identical over 8 bases. J gave up 4 bases and V 5 bases, and 3 bases lay outside the gene matches. The CDR3 sequence is 14 residues long. Germline CDR1 is SGHVS and CDR2 is FQNEAQ. CDR3: CASSPLAGTGELFF. The CDR3 coding sequence is TGTGCCAGCAGCCCTCTAGCGGGCACCGGGGAGCTGTTTTTT.

The chain uses TRBV5-6 and TRBJ2-1, with D possibly TRBD2 on 5 matching bases. The CDR3 runs 16 residues. The V end lost 1 base, the J end lost 0 bases, and 11 bases lay between the germline ends. Germline CDR1 and CDR2: SGHDT and YYEEEE. The chain's CDR3 is CASSLLISDSYNEQFF. The CDR3 nucleotides read TGTGCCAGCAGCTTGTTGATTAGCGACTCCTACAATGAGCAGTTCTTC.

The CDR3 nucleotides are TGTGCCAGCAGGCCCGACAGGGGGCTTCAGACTGAAGCTTTCTTT. Translated: CASRPDRGLQTEAFF. The chain links TRBV27 to TRBJ1-1, with 10 positions matching TRBD1. Per germline, CDR1 MNHEY and CDR2 SMNVEV (reference sequence). Trimming took 6 bases from V and 5 from J; bases not matched to a gene: 9. The CDR3 runs to 15 residues.

The chain links TRBV4-1 to TRBJ1-2; 7 nucleotides match TRBD1. The V segment lost 4 bases and the J segment 5 bases; nucleotides outside the gene matches: 10. Germline V lookup: CDR1 MGHRA, CDR2 YSYEKL. This CDR3 is 15 amino acids long. CDR3 coding DNA: TGCGCCAGCAGCCTTGAAAGGACAGGACCGTATGGCTACACCTTC. Translated, it gives CASSLERTGPYGYTF.

The chain combines TRBV5-1 with TRBJ1-1; perhaps TRBD1 as D (5 bases). This CDR3 contains 14 residues. The V gene's germline CDR1 is SGHRS and CDR2 YFSETQ. The ends were cut back, 6 bases at V and 4 bases at J, with 16 bases in the middle. The CDR3 bases are TGCGCCAGCACCCTTGGGGGAGGAAGCACTGAAGCTTTCTTT. The encoded protein is CASTLGGGSTEAFF. Complete variable domain (other parts from reference TRBV5-1 and TRBJ1-1): KAGVTQTPRYLIKTRGQQVTLSCSPISGHRSVSWYQQTPGQGLQFLFEYFSETQRNKGNFPGRFSGRQFSNSRSEMNVSTLELGDSALYLCASTLGGGSTEAFFGQGTRLTVV.

J is TRBJ1-5 and V is TRBV30, with 9 bases aligning to TRBD1. Trimming took 5 bases from V and 2 from J; bases not matched to a gene: 7. This CDR3 is built from 15 residues. Germline V gives CDR1 GTSNPN, CDR2 SVGIG (reference sequence). CDR3 nucleotides: TGTGCCTGGGGGACAGGGCTGGTTCGCAATCAGCCCCAGCATTTT. It specifies CAWGTGLVRNQPQHF. Full variable domain (rest looked up from reference TRBV30 and TRBJ1-5): SQTIHQWPATLVQPVGSPLSLECTVEGTSNPNLYWYRQAAGRGLQLLFYSVGIGQISSEVPQNLSASRPQDRQFILSSKKLLLSDSGFYLCAWGTGLVRNQPQHFGDGTRLSIL.

This clone was seen a few times. This chain connects TRBV7-2 to TRBJ2-2, with 16 positions matching TRBD2. CDR3 length: 15 amino acids. In germline, CDR1 is SGHTA, CDR2 FQGNSA. CDR3 nucleotides: TGTGTCACCCAGGGACTAGCGGGGGGGCTTGGGGAGCTGTTTTTT. This gives the protein CVTQGLAGGLGELFF.

The chain's CDR3 is CASEYRGSTDTQYF. The CDR3 nucleotides read TGTGCCAGTGAATACAGGGGTAGCACAGATACGCAGTATTTT. The chain couples TRBV19 to TRBJ2-3; 7 bases are a match to TRBD1. The CDR3 length is 14 residues. The germline V gene has CDR1 LNHDA and CDR2 SQIVND (reference sequence). The V segment lost 8 bases and the J segment 0 bases; nucleotides outside the gene matches: 5.

This chain connects TRBV5-6 to TRBJ2-1; TRBD2 matches 9 bases. Per germline, CDR1 SGHDT and CDR2 YYEEEE. The CDR3 runs to 14 residues. V shed 6 bases, J shed 8 bases, and the junction held 9 bases outside the gene matches. The CDR3 sequence is CASTVGGGAYEQFF. The DNA of the CDR3 is TGTGCCAGCACCGTAGGCGGGGGGGCCTATGAGCAGTTCTTC.

The chain recombines TRBV19 with TRBJ1-5; unclear D gene. Germline values: CDR1 LNHDA, CDR2 SQIVND (reference sequence). The CDR3 is 13 residues long. Trimming removed 5 bases from V and 8 bases from J, with 13 bases in between. This chain's CDR3 is CASSPRLVEPQHF. The CDR3 DNA reads TGTGCCAGTAGTCCTAGACTCGTGGAGCCCCAGCATTTT.

This rearrangement joins TRBV28 to TRBJ1-2; the D gene is possibly TRBD1 (6 bases). The V gene's germline CDR1 is MDHEN and CDR2 SYDVKM. V was cut by 5 bases and J by 5 bases, with 9 bases left in between. CDR3 length equals 12 residues. The CDR3 sequence: CASSRRGYGYTF. CDR3 DNA sequence: TGTGCCAGCAGTCGCAGGGGTTATGGCTACACCTTC.

CDR3 region: CAWSVPGDEQFF. The CDR3 nucleotides are TGTGCCTGGAGTGTACCGGGAGATGAGCAGTTCTTC. This chain connects TRBV30 to TRBJ2-1; possible D gene TRBD2, 6 bases. CDR3 length equals 12 residues. V lost 0 bases, J lost 8 bases, and 8 bases lay in between. Per germline, CDR1 GTSNPN and CDR2 SVGIG (reference sequence). Full variable domain (outside the CDR3, taken from reference TRBV30 and TRBJ2-1): SQTIHQWPATLVQPVGSPLSLECTVEGTSNPNLYWYRQAAGRGLQLLFYSVGIGQISSEVPQNLSASRPQDRQFILSSKKLLLSDSGFYLCAWSVPGDEQFFGPGTRLTVL.

The chain employs TRBV9 and TRBJ2-1; possible D gene TRBD2, 5 bases. V dropped 4 bases and J dropped 0 bases, with 14 bases sitting between them. Germline V gives CDR1 SGDLS, CDR2 YYNGEE. The CDR3 is made up of 16 amino acids. CDR3 sequence (DNA): TGTGCCAGCAGCCCGGGGAGCCGGTCCTCCTACAATGAGCAGTTCTTC. Residues: CASSPGSRSSYNEQFF.

The chain carries TRBV7-9 and TRBJ2-1, with 14 bases aligning to TRBD2. Germline V gives CDR1 SEHNR, CDR2 FQNEAQ (reference sequence). The junction had 6 bases not matched to a gene; V was cut back by 6 bases and J by 5 bases. The CDR3 spans 16 residues. CDR3: CASSYGLAGGNNEQFF. The CDR3 nucleotides are TGTGCCAGCAGTTATGGACTAGCGGGGGGTAACAATGAGCAGTTCTTC. The full variable domain, completed using reference TRBV7-9 and TRBJ2-1, is DTGVSQNPRHKITKRGQNVTFRCDPISEHNRLYWYRQTLGQGPEFLTYFQNEAQLEKSRLLSDRFSAERPKGSFSTLEIQRTEQGDSAMYLCASSYGLAGGNNEQFFGPGTRLTVL.

This chain connects TRBV10-3 to TRBJ2-3; 13 nucleotides align to TRBD2. Per germline, CDR1 ENHRY and CDR2 SYGVKD. CDR3 length: 16 residues. V lost 4 bases to trimming and J lost 8 bases; unmatched junction nucleotides: 9. In DNA form, the CDR3 reads TGTGCCATCAGTGTGACTAGCGGGAGGCCCCCGGGTACGCAGTATTTT. It translates to CAISVTSGRPPGTQYF.

V is TRBV5-1 and J is TRBJ2-5; 8 bases line up with TRBD2. This CDR3 is 14 amino acids long. Germline V gives CDR1 SGHRS, CDR2 YFSETQ. Unmatched junction bases numbered 6, after V lost 4 bases and J lost 4 bases. The CDR3 here is CASSTGGERETQYF. The CDR3 DNA is TGCGCCAGCAGCACGGGGGGGGAAAGAGAGACCCAGTACTTC.

V is TRBV28 and J is TRBJ1-1; 10 bases match TRBD1. The CDR3 covers 12 residues. Per germline, CDR1 MDHEN and CDR2 SYDVKM. Trimming cost V 6 bases and J 5 bases; bases outside gene matches: 0. DNA of the CDR3: TGTGCCAGCAGGGACAGGGGGACTGAAGCTTTCTTT. Translating gives CASRDRGTEAFF.

In this sample, this clone turned up a few times. The CDR3 nucleotides read TGTGCCAGCGAGGCAGCGGGAGGGAGCTACGAGCAGTACTTC. Its translation is CASEAAGGSYEQYF. This chain joins TRBV28 and TRBJ2-7, with TRBD2 matching over 10 bases. The germline V gene has CDR1 MDHEN and CDR2 SYDVKM. This CDR3 contains 14 residues. The V segment lost 8 bases and the J segment 3 bases; nucleotides outside the gene matches: 7.

V is TRBV11-3 and J is TRBJ2-1, with 7 bases aligning to TRBD2. The germline CDR1 and CDR2 sequences are SGHNT and YENEEA. V lost 1 base to trimming and J lost 10 bases; unmatched junction nucleotides: 1. This CDR3 has 12 amino acids. The CDR3 coding sequence is TGTGCCAGCAGCTTAGGGGAGGGCGAGCAGTTCTTC. The encoded protein is CASSLGEGEQFF.

This clone has just one count. The chain has TRBV23-1 and TRBJ2-7, with D possibly being TRBD1 (5 bases). TRBV23-1 is marked as an open reading frame, function uncertain. Trimming took off 8 bases at V and 6 bases at J, with 20 bases between the two ends. CDR3 length equals 14 residues. CDR3: CASRPGFSRGEQYF. For the CDR3, the DNA is TGCGCCAGCCGACCGGGCTTTTCTAGGGGCGAGCAGTACTTC.

The rearrangement joins TRBV7-8 to TRBJ2-4, with 11 bases aligning to TRBD1. J lost 9 bases, V lost 4 bases, and 8 bases had no gene match. The CDR3 has 15 amino acids. CDR1 and CDR2 from the germline V gene are SGHVS and FQNEAQ. The CDR3 sequence is CASSWGTGTGGIQYF. Here the CDR3 DNA reads TGTGCCAGCAGCTGGGGAACTGGGACAGGGGGCATTCAGTACTTC.

This clone was counted a few times. The chain recombines TRBV13 with TRBJ2-2; TRBD1 matches 10 bases. Germline V gene sequence: CDR1 PRHDT, CDR2 FYEKMQ (reference sequence). Germline trimming cut 5 bases from V and 6 bases from J; bases unmatched to any gene: 3. The CDR3 has 14 amino acids. CDR3 sequence: CASSPGTGAGELFF. Written as DNA, the CDR3 is TGTGCCAGCAGCCCCGGGACAGGGGCCGGGGAGCTGTTTTTT.

V usage is TRBV14 and J usage is TRBJ2-5; TRBD1 agrees at 8 bases. The CDR3 extends over 14 amino acids. The J segment lost 4 bases and the V segment lost 4 bases, leaving 5 bases of the junction unmatched. Germline CDR1 SGHDN, CDR2 FVKESK. The CDR3 here is CASSRQGARETQYF. The CDR3 DNA reads as TGTGCCAGCAGCCGTCAGGGGGCGCGAGAGACCCAGTACTTC.

The chain couples TRBV5-4 to TRBJ1-3; 8 positions match TRBD1. This CDR3 spans 15 amino acids. CDR1 SGHNT and CDR2 YYREEE come from the germline V gene (reference sequence). V was clipped by 4 bases and J by 2 bases; unmatched bases: 5. In DNA, the CDR3 is TGTGCCAGCAGCCCCGACAGGGGCCCTGGAAACACCATATATTTT. This translates into CASSPDRGPGNTIYF.

The V call is TRBV29-1, the J call TRBJ2-7; tentatively, D is TRBD1 (5 bases). This CDR3 region has 11 residues. Per the germline V gene, CDR1 is SQVTM and CDR2 is ANQGSEA. Trimming pared 7 bases from V and 6 bases from J, leaving 13 bases between. The CDR3 reads CSAAREGEQYF. CDR3 bases: TGCAGCGCCGCCAGGGAAGGCGAGCAGTACTTC.

V and J are TRBV18 and TRBJ2-1; 13 bases match TRBD2. Germline CDR1 and CDR2: KGHSH and LQKENI. With V trimmed by 8 bases and J by 8 bases, 6 bases remained unmatched. The CDR3 has 14 amino acids. Here the CDR3 DNA reads TGTGCCAGCGGGGGGACTAGCGGGACTTATGAGCAGTTCTTC. Translating gives CASGGTSGTYEQFF.

The V and J genes are TRBV2 and TRBJ1-2, with TRBD1 matching over 8 bases. The V gene's germline CDR1 is SNHLY and CDR2 FYNNEI. The CDR3 runs to 16 residues. With V trimmed by 6 bases and J by 2 bases, 11 bases remained unmatched. This chain's CDR3 is CASRAGGARTNYGYTF. DNA of the CDR3: TGTGCCAGCAGGGCAGGGGGCGCACGGACGAACTATGGCTACACCTTC. Looking up the rest from reference TRBV2 and TRBJ1-2 gives the full variable domain: EPEVTQTPSHQVTQMGQEVILRCVPISNHLYFYWYRQILGQKVEFLVSFYNNEISEKSEIFDDQFSVERPDGSNFTLKIRSTKLEDSAMYFCASRAGGARTNYGYTFGSGTRLTVV.